Listed below are T cell receptor beta chains from one sample, sequenced in a study of T cell responses to AZD1222 COVID-19 vaccine. Produced via immunoSEQ multiplex PCR; TCRdb's table is partial and in-frame only. The data hold about 140,000 clones, with 85% to 95% observed a single time. Sequences were derived from peripheral blood, sampled 28 days after the second AZD1222 dose. Receptors were obtained from an adult who received the AZD1222 COVID-19 vaccine. The CDR3 runs from the conserved cysteine through the conserved F or W. The D gene is left open where the match is weak. Clone size is stated in some rows and not others, as once, few, many or a class when expanded.

V gene	D gene	clone size	J gene	CDR3 DNA	CDR3 protein
TRBV7-8	.	.	TRBJ1-2	TGTGCCAGCAGCCCTTTCCAAGGGAACGGCTACACCTTC	CASSPFQGNGYTF
TRBV4-3	.	.	TRBJ2-3	TGCGCCAGCAGCCCCGGTCCGGACCGAACCTCCACAGATACGCAGTATTTT	CASSPGPDRTSTDTQYF
TRBV3-1/TRBV3-2	.	once	TRBJ2-5	TGTGCCAGCAGCCCCTGGGGGACACCTCAAGAGACCCAGTACTTC	CASSPWGTPQETQYF
TRBV6-5	TRBD1	once	TRBJ2-7	TGTGCCAGCAGCTGGGGGACAGGGGTCTACGAGCAGTACTTC	CASSWGTGVYEQYF
TRBV7-8	.	.	TRBJ1-2	TGTGCCAGCAGCTTATTAGTACAGAACTACACCTTC	CASSLLVQNYTF
TRBV4-3	.	.	TRBJ2-3	TGCGCCAGCAGCCAAGATGACTCTAGCACAGATACGCAGTATTTT	CASSQDDSSTDTQYF
TRBV30	.	.	TRBJ1-4	TGTGCCTGGAGTGTAGGGATTCGGGGATTTGCAACTAATGAAAAACTGTTTTTT	CAWSVGIRGFATNEKLFF
TRBV6-5	TRBD1	.	TRBJ1-2	TGTGCCAGCAGTCCATGGACAGGGGGCTACACCTTC	CASSPWTGGYTF
TRBV4-1	.	.	TRBJ2-2	TGCGCCAGCAGCCTGGGTCCAAAGAACACCGGGGAGCTGTTTTTT	CASSLGPKNTGELFF
TRBV11-3	.	.	TRBJ1-5	TGTGCCAGCAGCTTAGGTTCGGATCAGCCCCAGCATTTT	CASSLGSDQPQHF
TRBV18	.	.	TRBJ1-3	TGTGCCAGCTCCCCCGCTCTCTCTGGAAACACCATATATTTT	CASSPALSGNTIYF
TRBV19	.	.	TRBJ2-5	TGTGCCAGTAGTGACCAAGTGGGGACCCAGTACTTC	CASSDQVGTQYF
TRBV27	.	once	TRBJ1-2	TGTGCCAGCAGTCCTATCGACAGCTACTATGGCTACACCTTC	CASSPIDSYYGYTF
TRBV11-2	TRBD1	.	TRBJ1-2	TGTGCCAGCAGCCCCCTTACAGGGGGCCGTTATGGCTACACCTTC	CASSPLTGGRYGYTF
TRBV2	TRBD1	.	TRBJ2-7	TGTGCCAGCAGTGCTGACAGGGTCTCCTCCTACGAGCAGTACTTC	CASSADRVSSYEQYF
TRBV4-1	.	few	TRBJ1-6	TGCGCCAGCAGCCAAGCAGACAGTTCACCCCTCCACTTT	CASSQADSSPLHF